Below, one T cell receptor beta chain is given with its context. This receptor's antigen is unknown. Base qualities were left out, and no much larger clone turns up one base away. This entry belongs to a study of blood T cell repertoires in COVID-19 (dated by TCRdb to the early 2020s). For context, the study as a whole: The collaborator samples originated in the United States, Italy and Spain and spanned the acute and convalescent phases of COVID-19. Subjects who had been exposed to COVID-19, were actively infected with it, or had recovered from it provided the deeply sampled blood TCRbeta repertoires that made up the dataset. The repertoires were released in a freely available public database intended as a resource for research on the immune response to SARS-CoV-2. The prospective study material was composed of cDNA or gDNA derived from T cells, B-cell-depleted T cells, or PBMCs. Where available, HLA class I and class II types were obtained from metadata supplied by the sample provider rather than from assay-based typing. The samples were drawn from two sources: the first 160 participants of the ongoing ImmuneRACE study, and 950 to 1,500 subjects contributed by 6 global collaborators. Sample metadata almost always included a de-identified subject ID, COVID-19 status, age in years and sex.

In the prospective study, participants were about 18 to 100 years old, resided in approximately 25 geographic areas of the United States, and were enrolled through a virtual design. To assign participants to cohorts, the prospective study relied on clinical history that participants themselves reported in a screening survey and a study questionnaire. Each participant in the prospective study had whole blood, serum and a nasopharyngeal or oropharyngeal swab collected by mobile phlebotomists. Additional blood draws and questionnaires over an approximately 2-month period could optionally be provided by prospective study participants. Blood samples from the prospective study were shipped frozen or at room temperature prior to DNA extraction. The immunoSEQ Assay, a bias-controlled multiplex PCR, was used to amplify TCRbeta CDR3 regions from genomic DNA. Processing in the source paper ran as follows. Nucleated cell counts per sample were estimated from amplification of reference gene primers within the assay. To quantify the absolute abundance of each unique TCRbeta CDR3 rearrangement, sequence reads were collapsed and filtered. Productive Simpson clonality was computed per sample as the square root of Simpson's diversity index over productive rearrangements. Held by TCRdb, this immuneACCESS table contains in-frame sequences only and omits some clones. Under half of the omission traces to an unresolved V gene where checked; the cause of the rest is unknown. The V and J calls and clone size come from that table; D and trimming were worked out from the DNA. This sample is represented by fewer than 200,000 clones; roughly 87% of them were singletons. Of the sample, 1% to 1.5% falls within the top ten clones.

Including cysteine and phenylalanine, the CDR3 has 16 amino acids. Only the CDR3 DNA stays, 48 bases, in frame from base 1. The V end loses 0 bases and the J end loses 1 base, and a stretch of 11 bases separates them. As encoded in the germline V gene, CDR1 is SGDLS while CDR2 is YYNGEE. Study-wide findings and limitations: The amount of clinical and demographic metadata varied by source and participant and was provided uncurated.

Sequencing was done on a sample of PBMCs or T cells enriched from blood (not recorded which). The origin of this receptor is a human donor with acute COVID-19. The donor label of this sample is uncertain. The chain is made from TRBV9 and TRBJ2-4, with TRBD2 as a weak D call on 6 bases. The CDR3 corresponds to CASSVGEVWAKNIQYF. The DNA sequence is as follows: TGTGCCAGCAGCGTAGGGGAGGTGTGGGCCAAAAACATTCAGTACTTC.